One sample yielded the 7 T cell receptor beta chains listed below, sequenced in a study of blood T cell repertoires in COVID-19. The protocol was immunoSEQ multiplex PCR, while the TCRdb copy is restricted to in-frame clones and leaves out a portion. The data show around 130,000 clones, with around 80% seen just once and 1.9% held by the top ten. The sample was peripheral blood. The receptor source for this set is a man aged 65 to 79 with acute or convalescent COVID-19.

J is TRBJ2-1 and V is TRBV11-2; 9 bases match TRBD2. Germline V lookup: CDR1 SGHAT, CDR2 FQNNGV. The CDR3 is 15 amino acids. Unmatched junction bases numbered 4, after V lost 5 bases and J lost 2 bases. The CDR3 region is CASSRLAVTYNEQFF. The DNA for the CDR3 is TGTGCCAGCAGCAGACTAGCGGTTACCTACAATGAGCAGTTCTTC.

This clone was observed once. V usage is TRBV20-1 and J usage is TRBJ2-3; a weak D match, TRBD2 (6 bases). Germline lookup yields CDR1 DFQATT and CDR2 SNEGSKA (reference sequence). The V and J ends lost 3 bases and 4 bases respectively, with 14 bases between them. The CDR3 loop spans 14 amino acids. The DNA of the CDR3 is TGCAGTGCTAGTGACTGGTGGGGGGCAGATACGCAGTATTTT. Amino acid sequence: CSASDWWGADTQYF.

The J gene is TRBJ2-7, the V gene TRBV18; D is ambiguous. Between the trimmed V and J ends, which lost 2 bases and 6 bases, there was a span of 8 bases. CDR3 size: 12 residues. Germline loops: CDR1 KGHSH, CDR2 LQKENI. CDR3 sequence reads: CASSPGEREQYF. The CDR3 DNA sequence: TGTGCCAGCTCACCAGGAGAACGCGAGCAGTACTTC. The variable domain in full, with the rest retrieved from reference TRBV18 and TRBJ2-7, is NAGVMQNPRHLVRRRGQEARLRCSPMKGHSHVYWYRQLPEEGLKFMVYLQKENIIDESGMPKERFSAEFPKEGPSILRIQQVVRGDSAAYFCASSPGEREQYFGPGTRLTVT.

The rearrangement uses TRBV28 and TRBJ1-2, with 9 positions matching TRBD1. Germline V CDR1 and CDR2: MDHEN, SYDVKM. V gave up 5 bases and J gave up 8 bases; unmatched junction bases: 6. This CDR3 has 13 residues. The chain's CDR3 is CASSRTGVGGYTF. The CDR3 nucleotides are TGTGCCAGCAGTCGGACAGGGGTAGGAGGCTACACCTTC.

V gene TRBV10-3 combines with J gene TRBJ1-1, with D perhaps matching TRBD1 (5 bases). From germline, CDR1 is ENHRY and CDR2 SYGVKD. V was pared by 6 bases and J by 4 bases, with 18 bases between. The CDR3 spans 15 residues. CDR3 in DNA: TGTGCCATCAGCCAATTTAATCAGGGAGGCACTGAAGCTTTCTTT. Residues: CAISQFNQGGTEAFF.

The chain carries TRBV28 and TRBJ2-7, with 7 bases lining up with TRBD1. Per germline, CDR1 MDHEN and CDR2 SYDVKM. CDR3 length: 16 residues. With V trimmed by 6 bases and J by 4 bases, 15 bases remained unmatched. CDR3 residues: CASSNFLRDRDYEQYF. The CDR3 DNA reads TGTGCCAGCAGCAACTTCCTCCGTGACAGGGATTACGAGCAGTACTTC.

The chain has TRBV27 and TRBJ2-4; maybe TRBD2 (7 bases). Between the trimmed V and J ends, which lost 5 bases and 8 bases, there was a span of 16 bases. The CDR3 extends over 14 amino acids. Germline V CDR1 and CDR2: MNHEY, SMNVEV (reference sequence). The CDR3 loop is CASSPRGRGDIQYF. CDR3 in DNA: TGTGCCAGCAGTCCCAGGGGACGGGGGGACATTCAGTACTTC.